This TCR beta chain was identified during a study of long-term antiretroviral therapy in people with HIV. General study points: The data indicate that diversity increased after ART but remained below transplant donor controls.

This clone was counted between two and nine times. The antigen is not known. The CDR3 runs 16 residues. V lost 3 bases, J lost 8 bases, and 16 bases stayed unmatched. Germline CDR1 reads SGDLS; CDR2 reads YYNGEE. An immunoSEQ assay, version v3.0, was performed at survey level. Clones were read by immunoSEQ multiplex PCR, and TCRdb kept only the in-frame ones, dropping some. The table has about 30,000 clones, 90% seen once. V is TRBV9 and J is TRBJ1-1, with 7 bases aligning to TRBD1. This receptor was obtained from a woman between 35 and 50 years old with HIV. The sample consisted of unsorted PBMCs, taken about 5.3 years after starting antiretroviral therapy. In DNA, the CDR3 is TGTGCCAGCAGCGCCCCCCGAGGGGGCGCGAAGGGGGAAGCTTTCTTT. Translating it yields CASSAPRGGAKGEAFF.